Included here is one TCR beta chain sequence, with context. This record belongs to a study of blood T cell repertoires in COVID-19. This CDR3 has 12 amino acids. Per the germline V gene, CDR1 is SGDLS and CDR2 is YYNGEE. With 4 bases removed from V and 4 bases from J, the gap between germline ends came to 8 bases. Authors' analysis steps: Amplification from reference gene primers served as the basis for estimated nucleated cell counts. Using immunoSEQ multiplex PCR, the repertoire was profiled, and TCRdb retains in-frame clones only, with some absent. V and J calls and clone size come straight from that table; D and trimming were deduced from the DNA. Among approximately 300,000 clones listed, around 88% were seen once.

The chain combines TRBV9 with TRBJ1-2; D unresolved. This TCR came from a woman aged 45 to 65 with acute or convalescent COVID-19. The sample comprised peripheral blood. This CDR3 is CASSFGLYGYTF. The CDR3 region has the DNA TGTGCCAGCAGCTTCGGACTCTATGGCTACACCTTC.